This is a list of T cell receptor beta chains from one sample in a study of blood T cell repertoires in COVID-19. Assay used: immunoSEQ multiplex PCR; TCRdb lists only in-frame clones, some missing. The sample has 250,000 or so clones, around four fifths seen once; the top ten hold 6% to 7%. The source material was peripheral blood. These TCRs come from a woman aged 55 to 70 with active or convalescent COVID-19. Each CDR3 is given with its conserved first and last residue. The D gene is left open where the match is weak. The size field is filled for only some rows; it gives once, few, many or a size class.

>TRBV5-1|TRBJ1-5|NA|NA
TGCGCCAGCAGCTTTGACGGTAGCGGGCAGCCCCAGCATTTT
CASSFDGSGQPQHF
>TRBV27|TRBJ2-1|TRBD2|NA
TGTGCCAGCAGGAATGAGGGAGGGTCCTACAATGAGCAGTTCTTC
CASRNEGGSYNEQFF
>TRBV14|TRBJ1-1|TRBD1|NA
TGTGCCAGCAGCATACTGACAGGGGGCACTGAAGCTTTCTTT
CASSILTGGTEAFF
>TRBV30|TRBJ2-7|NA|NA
TGTGCCTGGAGAGGGACCCATAGGGGGGAGCAGTACTTC
CAWRGTHRGEQYF
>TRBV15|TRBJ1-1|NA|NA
TGTGCCACCAGCAGAGACAGGGGACCATTCACTGAAGCTTTCTTT
CATSRDRGPFTEAFF
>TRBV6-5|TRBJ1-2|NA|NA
TGTGCCAGCCACGGACAGACCGGCTACACCTTC
CASHGQTGYTF
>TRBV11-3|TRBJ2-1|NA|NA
TGTGCCAGCAGCAGAAGACGACTAGGGGCTTACAATGAGCAGTTCTTC
CASSRRRLGAYNEQFF
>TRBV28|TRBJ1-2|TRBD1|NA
TGTGCCAGCAGCACGACAGGGGGCTATGGCTACACCTTC
CASSTTGGYGYTF
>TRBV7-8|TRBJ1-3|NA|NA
TGTGCCAGCAGCTCGAGGCCCCAGACGACTGGAAACACCATATATTTT
CASSSRPQTTGNTIYF
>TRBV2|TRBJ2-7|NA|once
TGTGCCAGCAGTGAGGACTACTCAAACTACGAGCAGTACTTC
CASSEDYSNYEQYF
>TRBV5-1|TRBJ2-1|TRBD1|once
TGCGCCAGCAGCCTGACAGGGGACGTCGACAATGAGCAGTTCTTC
CASSLTGDVDNEQFF
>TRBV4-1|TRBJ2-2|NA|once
TGCGCCAGCAGCCAAGACCGCGGCGGGGAGCTGTTTTTT
CASSQDRGGELFF
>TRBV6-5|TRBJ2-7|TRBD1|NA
TGTGCCAGCAGTCGCGACAGGGCCCGCTACGAGCAGTACTTC
CASSRDRARYEQYF
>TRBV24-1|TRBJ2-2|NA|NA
TGTGCCACCAGTGATCCAAGACCGGAGGTCAACACCGGGGAGCTGTTTTTT
CATSDPRPEVNTGELFF
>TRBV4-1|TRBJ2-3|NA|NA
TGCGCCAGCAGCGATACTACTACTAGCACAGATACGCAGTATTTT
CASSDTTTSTDTQYF
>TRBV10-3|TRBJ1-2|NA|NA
TGTGCCATCAGTTACAGGGACGACTATGGCTACACCTTC
CAISYRDDYGYTF
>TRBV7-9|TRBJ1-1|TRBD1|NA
TGTGCCAGCAGCCAACAGGGGTCAATAACGGAAGCTTTCTTT
CASSQQGSITEAFF
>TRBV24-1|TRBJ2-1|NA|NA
TGTGCCACCAGTGCTTCGGACCGGAGGAATGAGCAGTTCTTC
CATSASDRRNEQFF
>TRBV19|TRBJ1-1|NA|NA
TGTGCCAGTAGTCCTCATACAGGGATCAACACTGAAGCTTTCTTT
CASSPHTGINTEAFF
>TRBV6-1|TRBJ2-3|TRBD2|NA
TGTGCCAGCAGTGAACCCCCTAGCGGTACGCAGTATTTT
CASSEPPSGTQYF
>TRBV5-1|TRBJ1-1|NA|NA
TGCGCCAGCACCCCCACAGGGTCATTAACTGAAGCTTTCTTT
CASTPTGSLTEAFF
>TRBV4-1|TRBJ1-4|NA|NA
TGCGCCAGCAGGGGAGCAGCTACAGGGTGGACTAATGAAAAACTGTTTTTT
CASRGAATGWTNEKLFF
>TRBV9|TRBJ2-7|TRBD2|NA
TGTGCCAGCAGCGTAGGGGACGGACTAGCGGGACTATACGAGCAGTACTTC
CASSVGDGLAGLYEQYF
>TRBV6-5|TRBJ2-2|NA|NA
TGTGCCAGCAGCAGGCCCCTTAGTGGGGAGCTGTTTTTT
CASSRPLSGELFF
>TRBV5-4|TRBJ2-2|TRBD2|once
TGTGCCAGCAGCCCTGGGGGGGTGCAAGACACCGGGGAGCTGTTTTTT
CASSPGGVQDTGELFF